This is a list of T cell receptor beta chains from one sample in a study of OX40 agonist ivuxolimab in advanced cancers. Sequenced by immunoSEQ multiplex PCR; TCRdb stores in-frame clones only, minus some. Of about 88,000 clones in the sample, about 87% were seen once. The sequencing used CD4+ or CD8+ T cells sorted from blood, collected in a trial of the OX40 agonist ivuxolimab. These receptors were obtained from an adult with an advanced solid tumor such as melanoma, head and neck, liver or kidney cancer. CDR3s include the opening cysteine and the closing phenylalanine or tryptophan. Fields, in order: J gene, V gene, D gene, clone size, CDR3 protein, CDR3 DNA. The D gene is left open where the match is weak. Size is omitted from some rows. Given values are once, few, many or a class for expanded clones.

J: TRBJ2-5
V: TRBV5-1
D: NA
size: once
CDR3: CASSWEETQYF
DNA: TGCGCCAGCAGCTGGGAAGAGACCCAGTACTTC

J: TRBJ2-5
V: TRBV6-6
D: TRBD2
size: NA
CDR3: CASRGGSETQYF
DNA: TGTGCCAGCCGGGGAGGGTCGGAGACCCAGTACTTC

J: TRBJ1-1
V: TRBV5-5
D: NA
size: medium-sized
CDR3: CASISSRGYNTEAFF
DNA: TGTGCCAGCATCTCTAGTAGGGGGTATAACACTGAAGCTTTCTTT

J: TRBJ2-3
V: TRBV15
D: TRBD2
size: NA
CDR3: CATRLPREGTDTQYF
DNA: TGTGCCACCAGGCTGCCGCGGGAGGGCACAGATACGCAGTATTTT

J: TRBJ2-5
V: TRBV13
D: TRBD2
size: NA
CDR3: CASSLLAGDLQETQYF
DNA: TGTGCCAGCAGCTTGCTAGCGGGGGACTTACAAGAGACCCAGTACTTC

J: TRBJ2-5
V: TRBV5-4
D: NA
size: NA
CDR3: CASSWKNQGPQETQYF
DNA: TGTGCCAGCAGCTGGAAGAACCAGGGACCCCAAGAGACCCAGTACTTC

J: TRBJ2-7
V: TRBV5-1
D: NA
size: NA
CDR3: CASSLGAGETGNAYEQYF
DNA: TGCGCCAGCAGCTTGGGGGCAGGGGAAACGGGGAACGCCTACGAGCAGTACTTC

J: TRBJ1-1
V: TRBV7-9
D: NA
size: NA
CDR3: CASSPHSASTEAFF
DNA: TGTGCCAGCAGCCCTCACTCGGCCTCCACTGAAGCTTTCTTT

J: TRBJ2-3
V: TRBV5-6
D: TRBD2
size: NA
CDR3: CASSLRTRDTQYF
DNA: TGTGCCAGCAGCTTAAGGACTAGAGATACGCAGTATTTT

J: TRBJ1-5
V: TRBV15
D: NA
size: NA
CDR3: CATSRVEGGLGNQPQHF
DNA: TGTGCCACCAGCAGAGTTGAGGGAGGGTTGGGCAATCAGCCCCAGCATTTT

J: TRBJ1-1
V: TRBV9
D: NA
size: NA
CDR3: CASSVDGGHTEAFF
DNA: TGTGCCAGCAGCGTAGATGGGGGGCACACTGAAGCTTTCTTT

J: TRBJ2-5
V: TRBV5-8
D: NA
size: few
CDR3: CASAPGEGLWRAQETQYF
DNA: TGTGCCAGCGCCCCAGGGGAGGGGCTATGGCGGGCACAAGAGACCCAGTACTTC

J: TRBJ1-1
V: TRBV7-2
D: TRBD1
size: NA
CDR3: CASSLGGTGNTEAFF
DNA: TGTGCCAGCAGCTTAGGAGGGACAGGGAACACTGAAGCTTTCTTT

J: TRBJ1-4
V: TRBV2
D: NA
size: NA
CDR3: CASSEVGFGDEKLFF
DNA: TGTGCCAGCAGTGAGGTGGGCTTCGGGGATGAAAAACTGTTTTTT

J: TRBJ2-5
V: TRBV5-6
D: TRBD1
size: few
CDR3: CASSLNRDRGIQETQYF
DNA: TGTGCCAGCAGCTTGAACCGGGACAGGGGAATCCAAGAGACCCAGTACTTC

J: TRBJ2-1
V: TRBV27
D: TRBD2
size: NA
CDR3: CASRLGGSSYNEQFF
DNA: TGTGCCAGCAGGCTGGGGGGGAGCTCCTACAATGAGCAGTTCTTC

J: TRBJ1-1
V: TRBV18
D: TRBD1
size: NA
CDR3: CASSPRQGQNTEAFF
DNA: TGTGCCAGCTCACCCCGACAGGGCCAGAACACTGAAGCTTTCTTT

J: TRBJ2-2
V: TRBV4-1
D: NA
size: NA
CDR3: CASSQDQSRAGVNTGELFF
DNA: TGCGCCAGCAGCCAAGATCAGTCGCGGGCCGGCGTAAACACCGGGGAGCTGTTTTTT

J: TRBJ2-7
V: TRBV6-5
D: NA
size: NA
CDR3: CASSYSGTSPGYEQYF
DNA: TGTGCCAGCAGTTACTCCGGGACATCCCCGGGCTACGAGCAGTACTTC

J: TRBJ2-1
V: TRBV4-3
D: NA
size: NA
CDR3: CASSQGLPNEQFF
DNA: TGCGCCAGCAGCCAGGGACTCCCCAATGAGCAGTTCTTC

J: TRBJ1-2
V: TRBV5-4
D: TRBD1
size: NA
CDR3: CASSLWDSNYGYTF
DNA: TGTGCCAGCAGCTTGTGGGACAGTAACTATGGCTACACCTTC

J: TRBJ1-6
V: TRBV30
D: NA
size: NA
CDR3: CAWSRGDGLNSPLHF
DNA: TGTGCCTGGAGTCGCGGGGACGGCCTTAATTCACCCCTCCACTTT

J: TRBJ2-5
V: TRBV7-9
D: TRBD1
size: NA
CDR3: CASSLKMGQGSRYQETQYF
DNA: TGTGCCAGCAGCTTAAAAATGGGACAGGGCTCCCGATACCAAGAGACCCAGTACTTC

J: TRBJ2-1
V: TRBV7-9
D: TRBD2
size: NA
CDR3: CASITAPAGGEQFF
DNA: TGTGCCAGCATCACGGCCCCGGCGGGGGGTGAGCAGTTCTTC

J: TRBJ1-4
V: TRBV7-9
D: NA
size: NA
CDR3: CASSFAGRELFF
DNA: TGTGCCAGCAGCTTCGCAGGTCGCGAACTGTTTTTT

J: TRBJ1-6
V: TRBV27
D: NA
size: NA
CDR3: CASSPRGQNSPLHF
DNA: TGTGCCAGCAGTCCACGGGGTCAAAATTCACCCCTCCACTTT

J: TRBJ1-5
V: TRBV6-6
D: NA
size: NA
CDR3: CASSFPSDSNQPQHF
DNA: TGTGCCAGCAGTTTCCCGAGCGATAGCAATCAGCCCCAGCATTTT

J: TRBJ1-5
V: TRBV28
D: TRBD1
size: NA
CDR3: CASSSGGDNQPQHF
DNA: TGTGCCAGCAGTTCAGGGGGGGACAATCAGCCCCAGCATTTT

J: TRBJ2-3
V: TRBV11-3
D: TRBD1
size: NA
CDR3: CASSLGGGVDTQYF
DNA: TGTGCCAGCAGCTTAGGAGGGGGCGTGGATACGCAGTATTTT

J: TRBJ1-2
V: TRBV6-5
D: NA
size: NA
CDR3: CASSSGLGYTF
DNA: TGTGCCAGCAGTTCGGGTCTCGGCTACACCTTC

J: TRBJ2-7
V: TRBV5-4
D: TRBD1
size: NA
CDR3: CASSFRGQGFYEQYF
DNA: TGTGCCAGCAGCTTTCGGGGACAGGGTTTTTACGAGCAGTACTTC

J: TRBJ1-1
V: TRBV25-1
D: NA
size: few
CDR3: CAGDFGRGNTEAFF
DNA: TGTGCGGGGGATTTCGGAAGAGGGAACACTGAAGCTTTCTTT

J: TRBJ1-5
V: TRBV27
D: NA
size: NA
CDR3: CASSSWQFKDSNQPQHF
DNA: TGTGCCAGCAGTTCATGGCAGTTCAAGGATAGCAATCAGCCCCAGCATTTT

J: TRBJ1-1
V: TRBV18
D: NA
size: NA
CDR3: CASSPSQGLNTEAFF
DNA: TGTGCCAGCTCACCATCCCAGGGACTGAACACTGAAGCTTTCTTT

J: TRBJ2-7
V: TRBV9
D: NA
size: NA
CDR3: CASSVGGDGYEQYF
DNA: TGTGCCAGCAGCGTAGGGGGCGACGGCTACGAGCAGTACTTC

J: TRBJ1-3
V: TRBV6-5
D: NA
size: NA
CDR3: CASRQNSGNTIYF
DNA: TGTGCCAGCAGACAAAACTCTGGAAACACCATATATTTT

J: TRBJ2-7
V: TRBV5-6
D: TRBD2
size: NA
CDR3: CASILTSGSSYEQYF
DNA: TGTGCCAGCATCCTGACTAGCGGTTCCTCCTACGAGCAGTACTTC

J: TRBJ2-2
V: TRBV29-1
D: NA
size: NA
CDR3: CSGRRTGELFF
DNA: TGCAGCGGCCGGAGGACCGGGGAGCTGTTTTTT

J: TRBJ1-1
V: TRBV5-1
D: TRBD1
size: NA
CDR3: CASRSGATGKNTEAFF
DNA: TGCGCCAGCAGGTCCGGAGCGACAGGGAAGAACACTGAAGCTTTCTTT

J: TRBJ2-1
V: TRBV5-6
D: TRBD2
size: NA
CDR3: CASSLFGLAGGAEQFF
DNA: TGTGCCAGCAGCTTATTTGGCCTAGCGGGAGGGGCTGAGCAGTTCTTC

J: TRBJ2-5
V: TRBV9
D: NA
size: NA
CDR3: CASTLGGGRETQYF
DNA: TGTGCCAGCACCCTAGGAGGGGGGCGGGAGACCCAGTACTTC

J: TRBJ2-3
V: TRBV5-1
D: TRBD2
size: NA
CDR3: CASSLVLAGGTDTQYF
DNA: TGCGCCAGCAGCTTGGTACTAGCGGGTGGCACAGATACGCAGTATTTT

J: TRBJ2-7
V: TRBV7-8
D: NA
size: NA
CDR3: CASSLDWDEQYF
DNA: TGTGCCAGCAGCTTAGATTGGGACGAGCAGTACTTC

J: TRBJ2-2
V: TRBV10-1
D: TRBD2
size: once
CDR3: CASSPAGGPGTGELFF
DNA: TGCGCCAGCAGCCCAGCGGGGGGGCCGGGCACCGGGGAGCTGTTTTTT

J: TRBJ1-5
V: TRBV19
D: NA
size: NA
CDR3: CASSILHRGSNQPQHF
DNA: TGTGCCAGTAGTATTTTACATAGGGGTAGCAATCAGCCCCAGCATTTT

J: TRBJ1-4
V: TRBV18
D: TRBD1
size: NA
CDR3: CASSPNQGADEKLFF
DNA: TGTGCCAGCTCACCGAACCAGGGGGCGGATGAAAAACTGTTTTTT

J: TRBJ2-1
V: TRBV7-6
D: TRBD2
size: NA
CDR3: CASSAGSREPGLALNEQFF
DNA: TGTGCCAGCAGCGCCGGGTCCCGAGAACCGGGACTAGCGTTAAATGAGCAGTTCTTC